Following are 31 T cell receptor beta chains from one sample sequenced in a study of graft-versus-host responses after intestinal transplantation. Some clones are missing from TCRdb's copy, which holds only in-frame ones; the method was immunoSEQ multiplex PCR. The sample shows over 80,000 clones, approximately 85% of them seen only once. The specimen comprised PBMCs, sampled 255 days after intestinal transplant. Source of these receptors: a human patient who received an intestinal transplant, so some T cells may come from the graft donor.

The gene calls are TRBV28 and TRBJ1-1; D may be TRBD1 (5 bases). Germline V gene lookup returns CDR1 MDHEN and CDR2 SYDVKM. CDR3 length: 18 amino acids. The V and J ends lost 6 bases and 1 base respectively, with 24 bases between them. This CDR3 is CASSGAVWTEAKNTEAFF. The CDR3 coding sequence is TGTGCCAGCAGCGGGGCCGTGTGGACCGAAGCAAAGAACACTGAAGCTTTCTTT. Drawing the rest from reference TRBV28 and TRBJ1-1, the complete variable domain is DVKVTQSSRYLVKRTGEKVFLECVQDMDHENMFWYRQDPGLGLRLIYFSYDVKMKEKGDIPEGYSVSREKKERFSLILESASTNQTSMYLCASSGAVWTEAKNTEAFFGQGTRLTVV.

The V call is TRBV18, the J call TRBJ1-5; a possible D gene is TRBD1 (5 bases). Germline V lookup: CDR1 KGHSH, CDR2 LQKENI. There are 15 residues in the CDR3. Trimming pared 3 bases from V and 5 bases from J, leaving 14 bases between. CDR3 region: CASSPVGVVDQPQHF. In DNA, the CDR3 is TGTGCCAGCTCACCTGTAGGGGTGGTAGATCAGCCCCAGCATTTT.

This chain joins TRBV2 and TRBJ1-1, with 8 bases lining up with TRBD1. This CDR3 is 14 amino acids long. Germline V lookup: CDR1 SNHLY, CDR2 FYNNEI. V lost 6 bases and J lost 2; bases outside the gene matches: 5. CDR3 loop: CASSRDRFNTEAFF. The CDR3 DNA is TGTGCCAGCAGCCGGGACAGGTTTAACACTGAAGCTTTCTTT. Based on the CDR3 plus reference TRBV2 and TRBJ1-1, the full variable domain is EPEVTQTPSHQVTQMGQEVILRCVPISNHLYFYWYRQILGQKVEFLVSFYNNEISEKSEIFDDQFSVERPDGSNFTLKIRSTKLEDSAMYFCASSRDRFNTEAFFGQGTRLTVV.

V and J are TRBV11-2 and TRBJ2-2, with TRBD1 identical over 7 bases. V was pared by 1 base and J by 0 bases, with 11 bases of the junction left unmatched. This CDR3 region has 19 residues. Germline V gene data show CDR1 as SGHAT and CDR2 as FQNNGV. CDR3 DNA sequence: TGTGCCAGCAGCTTAGTAAAAAGGACAGGCGGCGCGAACACCGGGGAGCTGTTTTTT. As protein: CASSLVKRTGGANTGELFF.

This CDR3 reads CASSTGLAGGDNFSANVLTF. Here the CDR3 DNA reads TGTGCCAGCAGTACGGGACTAGCGGGAGGTGATAATTTCTCGGCCAACGTCCTGACTTTC. The V gene is TRBV28, the J gene TRBJ2-6; TRBD2 matches 15 bases. Unmatched junction bases numbered 14, after V lost 5 bases and J lost 6 bases. The CDR3 is 20 amino acids. In germline, CDR1 is MDHEN, CDR2 SYDVKM.

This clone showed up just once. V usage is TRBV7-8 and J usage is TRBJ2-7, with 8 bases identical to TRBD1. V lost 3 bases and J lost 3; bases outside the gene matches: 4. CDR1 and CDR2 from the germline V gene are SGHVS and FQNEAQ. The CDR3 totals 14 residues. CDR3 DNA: TGTGCCAGCAGCTTGGGGGACAGGCTCTACGAGCAGTACGTC. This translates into CASSLGDRLYEQYV.

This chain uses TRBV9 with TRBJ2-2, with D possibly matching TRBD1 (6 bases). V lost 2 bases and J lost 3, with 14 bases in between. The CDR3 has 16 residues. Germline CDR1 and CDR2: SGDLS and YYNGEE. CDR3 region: CASSVNREFYTGELFF. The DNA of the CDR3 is TGTGCCAGCAGCGTCAACAGGGAATTTTACACCGGGGAGCTGTTTTTT.

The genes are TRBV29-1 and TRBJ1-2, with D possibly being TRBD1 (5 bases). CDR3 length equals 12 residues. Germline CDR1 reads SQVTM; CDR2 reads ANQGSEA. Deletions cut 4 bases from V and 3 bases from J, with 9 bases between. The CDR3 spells CSVGQSHYGYTF. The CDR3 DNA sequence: TGCAGCGTTGGACAGTCCCACTATGGCTACACCTTC.

Here the CDR3 DNA reads TGTGCCAGCAGCTTCCGGGACACCCTAGTTGAGGTCGATGAGCAGTTCTTC. Its translation is CASSFRDTLVEVDEQFF. This chain connects TRBV11-3 to TRBJ2-1; tentative D call: TRBD1 (6 bases). V lost 3 bases and J lost 8, with 23 bases in between. The CDR3 length is 17 residues. CDR1 is SGHNT, CDR2 YENEEA, per germline.

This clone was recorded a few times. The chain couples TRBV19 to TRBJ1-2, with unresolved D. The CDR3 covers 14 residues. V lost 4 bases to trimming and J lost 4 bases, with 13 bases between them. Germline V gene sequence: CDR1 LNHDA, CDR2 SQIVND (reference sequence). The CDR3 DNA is TGTGCCAGTAGTACGGCGGTCCTCGTCTATGGCTACACCTTC. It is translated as CASSTAVLVYGYTF.

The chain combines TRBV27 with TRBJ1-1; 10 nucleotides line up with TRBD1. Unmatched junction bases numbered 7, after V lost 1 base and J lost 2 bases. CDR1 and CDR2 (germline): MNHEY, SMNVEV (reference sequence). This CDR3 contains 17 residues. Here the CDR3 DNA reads TGTGCCAGCAGTTTATGGGGACAGGGGAAGTTAAACACTGAAGCTTTCTTT. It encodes CASSLWGQGKLNTEAFF.

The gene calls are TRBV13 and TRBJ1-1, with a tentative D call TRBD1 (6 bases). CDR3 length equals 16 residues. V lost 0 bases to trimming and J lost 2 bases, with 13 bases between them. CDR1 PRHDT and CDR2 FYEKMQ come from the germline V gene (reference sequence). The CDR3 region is CASSLGGGGSNTEAFF. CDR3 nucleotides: TGTGCCAGCAGCTTAGGGGGCGGGGGCAGTAACACTGAAGCTTTCTTT.

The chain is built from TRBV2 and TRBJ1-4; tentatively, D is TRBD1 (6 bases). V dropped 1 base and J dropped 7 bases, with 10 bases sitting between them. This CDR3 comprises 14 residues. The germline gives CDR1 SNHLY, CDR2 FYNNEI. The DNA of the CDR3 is TGTGCCAGCAGTGAAGACAGGGTGGGTGAAAAACTGTTTTTT. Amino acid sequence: CASSEDRVGEKLFF.

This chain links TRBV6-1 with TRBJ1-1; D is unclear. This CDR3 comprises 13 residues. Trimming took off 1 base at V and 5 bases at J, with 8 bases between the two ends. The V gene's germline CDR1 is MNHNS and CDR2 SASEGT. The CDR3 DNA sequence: TGTGCCAGCAGTGAAGGGGTAGGGACTGAAGCTTTCTTT. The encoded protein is CASSEGVGTEAFF.

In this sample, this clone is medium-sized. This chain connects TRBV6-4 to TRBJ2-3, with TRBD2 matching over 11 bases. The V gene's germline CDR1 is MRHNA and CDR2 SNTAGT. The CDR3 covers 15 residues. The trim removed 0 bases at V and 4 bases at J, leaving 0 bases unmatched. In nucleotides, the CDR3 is TGTGCCAGCAGTGACTCTAGCGGGAGGGCAGATACGCAGTATTTT. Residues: CASSDSSGRADTQYF.

CDR3 loop: CASSLAGGRTDTQYF. The DNA of the CDR3 is TGTGCCAGCAGCTTGGCCGGGGGAAGGACAGATACGCAGTATTTT. V is TRBV5-4 and J is TRBJ2-3, with a tentative D call TRBD2 (6 bases). The CDR3 consists of 15 residues. Trimming removed 0 bases from V and 3 bases from J, with 11 bases in between. Germline CDR1 and CDR2: SGHNT and YYREEE (reference sequence).

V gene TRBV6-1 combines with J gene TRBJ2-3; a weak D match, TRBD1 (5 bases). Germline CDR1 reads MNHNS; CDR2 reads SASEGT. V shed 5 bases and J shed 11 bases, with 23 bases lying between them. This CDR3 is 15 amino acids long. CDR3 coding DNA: TGTGCCAGCAGTCCTGTACCAAAGGGGTCCCTCGGGCAGTATTTT. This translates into CASSPVPKGSLGQYF.

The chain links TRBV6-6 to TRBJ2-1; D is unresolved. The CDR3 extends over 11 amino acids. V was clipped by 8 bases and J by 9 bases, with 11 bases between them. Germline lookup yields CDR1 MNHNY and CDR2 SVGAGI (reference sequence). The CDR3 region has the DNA TGTGCCAGCGGGCCCGTCGTTGAGCAGTTCTTC. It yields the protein CASGPVVEQFF.

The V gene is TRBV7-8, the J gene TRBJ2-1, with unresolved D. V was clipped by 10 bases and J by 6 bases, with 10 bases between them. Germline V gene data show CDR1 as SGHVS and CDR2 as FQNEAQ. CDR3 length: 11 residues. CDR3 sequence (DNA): TGTGCCACCGCGGCGACCAATGAGCAGTTCTTC. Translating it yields CATAATNEQFF.

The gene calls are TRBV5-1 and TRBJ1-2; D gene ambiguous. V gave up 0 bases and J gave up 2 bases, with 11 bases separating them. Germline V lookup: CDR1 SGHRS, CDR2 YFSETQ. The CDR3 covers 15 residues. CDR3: CASSLGRERNYGYTF. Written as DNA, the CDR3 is TGCGCCAGCAGCTTGGGAAGGGAAAGGAACTATGGCTACACCTTC.

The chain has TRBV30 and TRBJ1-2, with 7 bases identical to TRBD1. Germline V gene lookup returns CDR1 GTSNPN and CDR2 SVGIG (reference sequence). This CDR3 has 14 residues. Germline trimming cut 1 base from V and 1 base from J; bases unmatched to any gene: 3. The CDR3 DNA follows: TGTGCCTGGAGTGCAGGGACAGATAACTATGGCTACACCTTC. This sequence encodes CAWSAGTDNYGYTF.

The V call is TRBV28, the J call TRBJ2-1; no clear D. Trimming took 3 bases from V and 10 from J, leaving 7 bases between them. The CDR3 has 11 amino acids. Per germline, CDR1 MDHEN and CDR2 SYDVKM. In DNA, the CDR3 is TGTGCCAGCAGTTTTGGGCGGGAGCAGTTCTTC. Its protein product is CASSFGREQFF.

The CDR3 nucleotides read TGTGCCAGCAGTTTGAGAAGGGTTGCAGATACGCAGTATTTT. Its translation: CASSLRRVADTQYF. The chain uses TRBV27 and TRBJ2-3; D remains ambiguous. The CDR3 consists of 14 residues. Between the trimmed V and J ends, which lost 3 bases and 4 bases, there was a span of 11 bases. The germline V gene encodes CDR1 MNHEY and CDR2 SMNVEV (reference sequence).

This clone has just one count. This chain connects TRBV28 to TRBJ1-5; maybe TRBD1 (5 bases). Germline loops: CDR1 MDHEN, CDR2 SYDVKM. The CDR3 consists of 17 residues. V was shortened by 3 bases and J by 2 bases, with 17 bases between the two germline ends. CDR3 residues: CASSFSGMGVGNQPQHF. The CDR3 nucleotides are TGTGCCAGCAGTTTCTCTGGGATGGGGGTTGGCAATCAGCCCCAGCATTTT.

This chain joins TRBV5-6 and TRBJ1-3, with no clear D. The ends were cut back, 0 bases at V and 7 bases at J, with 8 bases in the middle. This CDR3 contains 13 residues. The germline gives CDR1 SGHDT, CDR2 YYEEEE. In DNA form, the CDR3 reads TGTGCCAGCAGCTTGGGATTGACGAACACCATATATTTT. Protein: CASSLGLTNTIYF.

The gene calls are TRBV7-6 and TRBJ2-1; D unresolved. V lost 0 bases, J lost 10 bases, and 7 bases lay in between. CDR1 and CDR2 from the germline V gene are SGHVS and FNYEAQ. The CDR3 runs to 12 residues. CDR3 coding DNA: TGTGCCAGCAGCTTAGCGCTTAGGGAGCAGTTCTTC. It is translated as CASSLALREQFF.

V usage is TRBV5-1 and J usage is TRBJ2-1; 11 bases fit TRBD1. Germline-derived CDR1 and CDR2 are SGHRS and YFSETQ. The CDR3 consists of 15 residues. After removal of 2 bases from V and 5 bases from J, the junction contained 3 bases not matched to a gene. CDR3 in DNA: TGCGCCAGCAGCTTAGGACAGGGGGCACACAATGAGCAGTTCTTC. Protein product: CASSLGQGAHNEQFF.

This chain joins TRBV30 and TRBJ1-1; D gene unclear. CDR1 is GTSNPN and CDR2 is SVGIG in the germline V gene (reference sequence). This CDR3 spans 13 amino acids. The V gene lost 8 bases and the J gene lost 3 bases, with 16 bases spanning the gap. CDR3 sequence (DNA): TGTGCCGACTCGATGCTGACGGACACTGAAGCTTTCTTT. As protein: CADSMLTDTEAFF.

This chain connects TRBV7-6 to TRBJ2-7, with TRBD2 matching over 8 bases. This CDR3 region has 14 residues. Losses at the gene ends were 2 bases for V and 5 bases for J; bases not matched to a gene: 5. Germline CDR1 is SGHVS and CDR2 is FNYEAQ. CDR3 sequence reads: CASSLTGRGNEQYF. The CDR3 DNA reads TGTGCCAGCAGCTTAACCGGGAGGGGTAACGAGCAGTACTTC. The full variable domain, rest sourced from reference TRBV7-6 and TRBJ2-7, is GAGVSQSPRYKVTKRGQDVALRCDPISGHVSLYWYRQALGQGPEFLTYFNYEAQQDKSGLPNDRFSAERPEGSISTLTIQRTEQRDSAMYRCASSLTGRGNEQYFGPGTRLTVT.

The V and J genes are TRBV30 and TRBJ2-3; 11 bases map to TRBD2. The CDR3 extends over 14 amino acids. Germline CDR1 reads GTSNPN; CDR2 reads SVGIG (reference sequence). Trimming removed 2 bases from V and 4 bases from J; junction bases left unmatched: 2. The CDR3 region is CAWSLAGGADTQYF. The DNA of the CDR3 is TGTGCCTGGAGTCTAGCGGGGGGCGCAGATACGCAGTATTTT.

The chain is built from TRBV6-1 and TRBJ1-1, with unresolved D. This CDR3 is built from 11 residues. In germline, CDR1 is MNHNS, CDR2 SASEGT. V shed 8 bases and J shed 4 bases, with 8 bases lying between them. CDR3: CASPGATEAFF. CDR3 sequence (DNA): TGTGCCAGCCCCGGTGCCACTGAAGCTTTCTTT.